Shown below are 18 T cell receptor beta chains from a single sample sequenced in a study of lymphopenia after photon versus proton radiotherapy. The protocol was immunoSEQ multiplex PCR, while the TCRdb copy is restricted to in-frame clones and leaves out a portion. The sample consists of around 53,000 clones, 65% to 85% of them appearing once. Here the sequenced sample was peripheral blood, taken from a patient treated with photon-based radiotherapy. The receptors shown here come from a man in his forties or fifties with gastric cancer.

This chain links TRBV4-1 with TRBJ2-4, with 9 bases lining up with TRBD1. Germline values: CDR1 MGHRA, CDR2 YSYEKL. With V trimmed by 4 bases and J by 8 bases, 9 bases remained unmatched. This CDR3 contains 15 residues. Written as DNA, the CDR3 is TGCGCCAGCAGCCGCCGGGACAGGGTAACGGACATTCAGTACTTC. Encoded protein: CASSRRDRVTDIQYF.

The V gene is TRBV2, the J gene TRBJ2-1; possible D gene TRBD2, 5 bases. V lost 2 bases and J lost 7, with 6 bases in between. The CDR3 is 12 residues long. Germline lookup yields CDR1 SNHLY and CDR2 FYNNEI. CDR3 sequence: CASSERENEQFF. The CDR3 DNA sequence: TGTGCCAGCAGTGAAAGGGAGAATGAGCAGTTCTTC.

The J gene is TRBJ2-7, the V gene TRBV6-5; the D is unclear. The CDR3 runs 13 residues. Germline V gene data show CDR1 as MNHEY and CDR2 as SVGAGI. Trimming took 8 bases from V and 3 from J, leaving 14 bases between them. The CDR3 region is CASDSLPGYEQYF. CDR3 nucleotides: TGTGCCAGCGACTCCCTACCGGGCTACGAGCAGTACTTC.

There are a few counts of this clone. The rearrangement uses TRBV7-9 and TRBJ1-4, with D hard to call. Germline V gene sequence: CDR1 SEHNR, CDR2 FQNEAQ (reference sequence). CDR3 size: 15 residues. Trimming cost V 4 bases and J 4 bases, with 13 bases left between them. For the CDR3, the DNA is TGTGCCAGCAGCTACTGGACGGGAGATAATGAAAAACTGTTTTTT. Amino acids: CASSYWTGDNEKLFF.

The J gene is TRBJ2-7, the V gene TRBV5-1; possibly TRBD2 for D (6 bases). The V and J ends lost 4 bases and 3 bases respectively, with 8 bases between them. Germline loops: CDR1 SGHRS, CDR2 YFSETQ. The CDR3 has 12 residues. Here the CDR3 reads CASSLGGYEQYF. CDR3 bases: TGCGCCAGCAGCCTCGGGGGCTACGAGCAGTACTTC.

The chain is built from TRBV2 and TRBJ1-2; D gene unclear. Trimming shortened V by 1 base and J by 8 bases, and 20 bases separated the two germline ends. Looked up from germline, CDR1 is SNHLY and CDR2 is FYNNEI. The CDR3 extends over 16 amino acids. CDR3 coding DNA: TGTGCCAGCAGTGAAGGTCTGGCAGCGCGGGCGCGGGGCTACACCTTC. Its protein is CASSEGLAARARGYTF. The full variable domain, rest sourced from reference TRBV2 and TRBJ1-2, is EPEVTQTPSHQVTQMGQEVILRCVPISNHLYFYWYRQILGQKVEFLVSFYNNEISEKSEIFDDQFSVERPDGSNFTLKIRSTKLEDSAMYFCASSEGLAARARGYTFGSGTRLTVV.

This clone was seen only once. This chain joins TRBV4-3 and TRBJ2-4; D perhaps matches TRBD1 (5 bases). Germline values: CDR1 LGHNA, CDR2 YSLEER. The CDR3 is made up of 16 amino acids. V was clipped by 0 bases and J by 8 bases, with 17 bases between them. CDR3 nucleotide sequence: TGCGCCAGCAGCCAAGACGGCCAGGGAAGAACGGACATTCAGTACTTC. Translating gives CASSQDGQGRTDIQYF.

This chain links TRBV19 with TRBJ1-1, with 8 bases aligning to TRBD1. The CDR3 consists of 16 residues. Per germline, CDR1 LNHDA and CDR2 SQIVND (reference sequence). V was pared by 9 bases and J by 1 base, with 13 bases of the junction left unmatched. This CDR3 is CASHTGQGRGNTEAFF. In nucleotides, the CDR3 is TGTGCCAGCCATACCGGACAGGGAAGGGGGAACACTGAAGCTTTCTTT.

The CDR3 DNA follows: TGTGCCAGCAGCTTGGGGCAGGGGGGACTGGAAGCTTTCTTT. Amino acid sequence: CASSLGQGGLEAFF. V usage is TRBV5-6 and J usage is TRBJ1-1; TRBD1 agrees at 7 bases. This CDR3 spans 14 amino acids. Looked up from germline, CDR1 is SGHDT and CDR2 is YYEEEE. V was clipped by 0 bases and J by 8 bases; unmatched bases: 7.

This rearrangement joins TRBV30 to TRBJ1-1; 7 bases are shared with TRBD1. V lost 3 bases and J lost 1; bases outside the gene matches: 2. CDR1 is GTSNPN, CDR2 SVGIG, per germline (reference sequence). CDR3 length equals 13 residues. CDR3 coding DNA: TGTGCCTGGAGGGGACAGTCGAACACTGAAGCTTTCTTT. The encoded protein is CAWRGQSNTEAFF.

The chain joins TRBV5-1 to TRBJ2-2; D is ambiguous. Germline CDR1 and CDR2: SGHRS and YFSETQ. CDR3 length: 18 amino acids. V lost 4 bases and J lost 1, with 20 bases in between. For the CDR3, the DNA is TGCGCCAGCAGCCGCGTGAGGTCCGAACCCTGGAACACCGGGGAGCTGTTTTTT. It codes for CASSRVRSEPWNTGELFF. The whole variable domain, filled in from reference TRBV5-1 and TRBJ2-2, reads KAGVTQTPRYLIKTRGQQVTLSCSPISGHRSVSWYQQTPGQGLQFLFEYFSETQRNKGNFPGRFSGRQFSNSRSEMNVSTLELGDSALYLCASSRVRSEPWNTGELFFGEGSRLTVL.

The chain is built from TRBV6-1 and TRBJ1-2; D not certain. The CDR3 totals 13 residues. CDR1 and CDR2 from the germline V gene are MNHNS and SASEGT. The V gene lost 7 bases and the J gene lost 6 bases, with 15 bases spanning the gap. CDR3 nucleotides: TGTGCCAGCAATCCCAGGAACTCTAATGGCTACACCTTC. It codes for CASNPRNSNGYTF.

V usage is TRBV9 and J usage is TRBJ1-1; 10 bases are shared with TRBD1. This CDR3 region has 16 residues. From germline, CDR1 is SGDLS and CDR2 YYNGEE. The V segment lost 0 bases and the J segment 4 bases; nucleotides outside the gene matches: 6. CDR3 nucleotides: TGTGCCAGCAGCGTAGAGAGGACAGGGGGAGGCACTGAAGCTTTCTTT. Translation: CASSVERTGGGTEAFF.

The V gene is TRBV5-6, the J gene TRBJ1-3; no clear D gene. Between the trimmed V and J ends, which lost 0 bases and 1 base, there was a span of 11 bases. Germline CDR1 is SGHDT and CDR2 is YYEEEE. This CDR3 contains 16 residues. CDR3 coding DNA: TGTGCCAGCAGCTTGGCTCCGGGTGAATCTGGAAACACCATATATTTT. It encodes CASSLAPGESGNTIYF.

This chain links TRBV4-1 with TRBJ1-3, with TRBD1 matching 8 bases. J gave up 0 bases and V 6 bases, and 7 bases lay outside the gene matches. In germline, CDR1 is MGHRA, CDR2 YSYEKL. This CDR3 has 16 residues. The chain's CDR3 is CASRTRTGSSGNTIYF. The CDR3 nucleotides are TGCGCCAGCAGAACCCGGACAGGGAGCTCTGGAAACACCATATATTTT.

V usage is TRBV5-4 and J usage is TRBJ1-2; 8 nucleotides align to TRBD1. The trim removed 0 bases at V and 3 bases at J, leaving 4 bases unmatched. The CDR3 has 15 residues. Per germline, CDR1 SGHNT and CDR2 YYREEE (reference sequence). This chain's CDR3 is CASSLATGGYYGYTF. CDR3 DNA: TGTGCCAGCAGCTTGGCTACAGGGGGTTACTATGGCTACACCTTC.

This clone was seen only a few times. V gene TRBV6-1 combines with J gene TRBJ1-3, with 11 bases lining up with TRBD1. Trimming took 8 bases from V and 0 from J; bases not matched to a gene: 3. CDR1 MNHNS and CDR2 SASEGT come from the germline V gene. The CDR3 is 15 amino acids. DNA for the CDR3: TGTGCCAGCGGTGGGACAGGGGGCTCTGGAAACACCATATATTTT. As protein: CASGGTGGSGNTIYF.

This clone occurred once. The sample has other DNA sequences that encode this CDR3 too. The rearrangement uses TRBV18 and TRBJ2-3, with D unclear. Germline V gene data show CDR1 as KGHSH and CDR2 as LQKENI. Trimming cost V 2 bases and J 0 bases, with 0 bases left between them. CDR3 length: 12 residues. CDR3: CASSPSTDTQYF. For the CDR3, the DNA is TGTGCCAGCTCACCAAGCACAGATACGCAGTATTTT. Supplemented by reference TRBV18 and TRBJ2-3, the full variable domain reads NAGVMQNPRHLVRRRGQEARLRCSPMKGHSHVYWYRQLPEEGLKFMVYLQKENIIDESGMPKERFSAEFPKEGPSILRIQQVVRGDSAAYFCASSPSTDTQYFGPGTRLTVL.